The present T cell receptor (beta chain) was sequenced within a study of cytomegalovirus exposure and HLA in healthy donors. Assay used: immunoSEQ multiplex PCR; TCRdb lists only in-frame clones, some missing. Here the sample spans about 220,000 clones, approximately 80% being singletons. The V end was cut by 4 bases, the J end by 3 bases, with 9 bases between. Germline CDR1 reads MGHRA; CDR2 reads YSYEKL. The CDR3 sequence is 13 residues long. Sequencing used PBMCs. The J gene is TRBJ1-1, the V gene TRBV4-1; D possibly corresponds to TRBD1 (6 bases). The receptor was isolated from a woman aged 25 to 39 in good health and CMV-seropositive. As DNA, the CDR3 is TGCGCCAGCAGCCGGACAGTTGACACTGAAGCTTTCTTT. Protein: CASSRTVDTEAFF.